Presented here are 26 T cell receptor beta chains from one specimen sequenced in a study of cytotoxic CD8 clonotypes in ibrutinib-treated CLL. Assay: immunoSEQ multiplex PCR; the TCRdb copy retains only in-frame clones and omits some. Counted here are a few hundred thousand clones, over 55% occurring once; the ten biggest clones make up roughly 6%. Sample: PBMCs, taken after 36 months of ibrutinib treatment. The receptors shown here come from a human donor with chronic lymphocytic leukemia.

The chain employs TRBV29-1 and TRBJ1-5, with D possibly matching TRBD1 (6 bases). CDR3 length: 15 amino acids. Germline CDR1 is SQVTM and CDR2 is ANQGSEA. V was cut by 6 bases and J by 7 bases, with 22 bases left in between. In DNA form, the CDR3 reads TGCAGCGTCCGCGCAGGGAGGGGAGGGGGGCAGCCCCAGCATTTT. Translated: CSVRAGRGGGQPQHF.

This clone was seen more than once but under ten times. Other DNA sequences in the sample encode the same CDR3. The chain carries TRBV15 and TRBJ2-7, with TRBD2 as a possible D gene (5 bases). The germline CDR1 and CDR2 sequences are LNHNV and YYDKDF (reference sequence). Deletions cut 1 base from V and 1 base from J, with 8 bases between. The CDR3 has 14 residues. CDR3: CATSRGRGSYEQYF. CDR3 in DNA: TGTGCCACCAGCAGAGGCCGGGGTTCCTACGAGCAGTACTTC. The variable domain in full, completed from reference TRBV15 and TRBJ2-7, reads DAMVIQNPRYQVTQFGKPVTLSCSQTLNHNVMYWYQQKSSQAPKLLFHYYDKDFNNEADTPDNFQSRRPNTSFCFLDIRSPGLGDTAMYLCATSRGRGSYEQYFGPGTRLTVT.

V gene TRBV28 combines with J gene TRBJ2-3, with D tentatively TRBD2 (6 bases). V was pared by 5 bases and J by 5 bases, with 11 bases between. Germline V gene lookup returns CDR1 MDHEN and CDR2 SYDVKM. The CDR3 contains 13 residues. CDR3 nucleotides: TGTGCCAGCAGTCGGAGGGCCATAGATACGCAGTATTTT. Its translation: CASSRRAIDTQYF.

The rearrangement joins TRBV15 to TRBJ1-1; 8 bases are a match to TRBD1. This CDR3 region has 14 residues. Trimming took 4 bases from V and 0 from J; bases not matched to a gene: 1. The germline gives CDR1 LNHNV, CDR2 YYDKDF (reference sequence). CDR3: CATSKGQVNTEAFF. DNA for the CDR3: TGTGCCACCAGCAAGGGACAGGTGAACACTGAAGCTTTCTTT.

This CDR3 reads CASSVDLGLGEKLFF. As DNA, the CDR3 is TGTGCCAGCAGCGTAGATTTAGGGCTAGGAGAAAAACTGTTTTTT. The rearrangement uses TRBV9 and TRBJ1-4; the D is unclear. The germline gives CDR1 SGDLS, CDR2 YYNGEE. This CDR3 spans 15 amino acids. Trimming pared 0 bases from V and 8 bases from J, leaving 14 bases between.

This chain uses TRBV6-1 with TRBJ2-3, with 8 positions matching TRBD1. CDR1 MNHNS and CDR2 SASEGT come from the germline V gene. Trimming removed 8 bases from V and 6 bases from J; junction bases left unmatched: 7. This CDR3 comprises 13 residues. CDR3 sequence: CASCKTGADTQYF. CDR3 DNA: TGTGCCAGCTGCAAGACAGGGGCCGATACGCAGTATTTT.

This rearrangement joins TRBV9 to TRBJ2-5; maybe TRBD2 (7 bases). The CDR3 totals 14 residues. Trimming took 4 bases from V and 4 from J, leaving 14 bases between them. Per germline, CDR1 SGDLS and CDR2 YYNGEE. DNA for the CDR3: TGTGCCAGCAGCACTACAGGGAGGGGAGAGACCCAGTACTTC. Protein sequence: CASSTTGRGETQYF. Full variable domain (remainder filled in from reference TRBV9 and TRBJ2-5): DSGVTQTPKHLITATGQRVTLRCSPRSGDLSVYWYQQSLDQGLQFLIQYYNGEERAKGNILERFSAQQFPDLHSELNLSSLELGDSALYFCASSTTGRGETQYFGPGTRLLVL.

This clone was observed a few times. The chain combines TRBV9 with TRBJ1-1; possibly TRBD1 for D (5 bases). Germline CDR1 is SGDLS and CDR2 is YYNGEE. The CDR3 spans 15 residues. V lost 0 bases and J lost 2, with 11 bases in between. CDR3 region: CASSVGGGLNTEAFF. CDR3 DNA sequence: TGTGCCAGCAGCGTAGGTGGGGGACTTAACACTGAAGCTTTCTTT.

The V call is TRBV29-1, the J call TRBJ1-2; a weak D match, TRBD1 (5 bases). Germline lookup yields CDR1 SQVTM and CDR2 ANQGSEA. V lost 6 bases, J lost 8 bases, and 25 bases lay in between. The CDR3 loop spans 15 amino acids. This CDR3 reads CSVSGSGVDQGGYTF. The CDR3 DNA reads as TGCAGCGTCTCCGGTTCGGGGGTCGATCAGGGCGGCTACACCTTC.

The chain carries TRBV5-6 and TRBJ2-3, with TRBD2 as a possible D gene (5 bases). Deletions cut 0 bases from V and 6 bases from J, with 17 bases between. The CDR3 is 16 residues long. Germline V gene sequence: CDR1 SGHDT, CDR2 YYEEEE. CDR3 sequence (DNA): TGTGCCAGCAGCTTGGAGGTGGTGGGAAGGGAGGATACGCAGTATTTT. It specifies CASSLEVVGREDTQYF.

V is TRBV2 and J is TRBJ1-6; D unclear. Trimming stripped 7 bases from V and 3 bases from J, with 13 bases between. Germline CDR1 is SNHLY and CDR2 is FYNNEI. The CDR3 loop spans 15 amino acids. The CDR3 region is CASTRRALYNSPLHF. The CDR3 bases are TGTGCCAGCACTCGAAGGGCCCTCTATAATTCACCCCTCCACTTT.

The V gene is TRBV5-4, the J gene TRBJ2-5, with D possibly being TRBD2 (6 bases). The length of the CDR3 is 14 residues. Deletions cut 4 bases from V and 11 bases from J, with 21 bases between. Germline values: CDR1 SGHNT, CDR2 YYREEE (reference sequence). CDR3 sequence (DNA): TGTGCCAGCAGCGGAGTTGCGGGGCCGTCTCTTCAGTACTTC. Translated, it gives CASSGVAGPSLQYF.

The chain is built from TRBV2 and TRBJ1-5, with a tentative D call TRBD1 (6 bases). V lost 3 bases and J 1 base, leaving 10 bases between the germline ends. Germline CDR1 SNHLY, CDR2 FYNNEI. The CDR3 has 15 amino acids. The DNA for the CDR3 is TGTGCCAGCAGTGACACAAGGGGGAGCAATCAGCCCCAGCATTTT. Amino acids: CASSDTRGSNQPQHF.

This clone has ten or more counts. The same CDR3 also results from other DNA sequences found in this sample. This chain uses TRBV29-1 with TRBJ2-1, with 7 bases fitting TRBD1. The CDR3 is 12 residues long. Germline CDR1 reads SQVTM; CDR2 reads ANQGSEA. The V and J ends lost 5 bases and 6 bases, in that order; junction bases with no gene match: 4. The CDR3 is CSVQGVANEQFF. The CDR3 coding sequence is TGCAGCGTTCAGGGGGTAGCCAATGAGCAGTTCTTC.

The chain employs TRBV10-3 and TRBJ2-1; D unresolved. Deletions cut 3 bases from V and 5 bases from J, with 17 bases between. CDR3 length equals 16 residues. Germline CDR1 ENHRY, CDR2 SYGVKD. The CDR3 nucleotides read TGTGCCATCAGTGAAACCACCCTCCAGAGGAACAATGAGCAGTTCTTC. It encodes CAISETTLQRNNEQFF.

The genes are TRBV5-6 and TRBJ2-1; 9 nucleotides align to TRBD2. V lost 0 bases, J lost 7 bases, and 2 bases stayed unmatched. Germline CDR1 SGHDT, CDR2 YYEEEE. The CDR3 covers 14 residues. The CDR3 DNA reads TGTGCCAGCAGCTTGGTAGCGGGGGAAAATGAGCAGTTCTTC. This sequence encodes CASSLVAGENEQFF.

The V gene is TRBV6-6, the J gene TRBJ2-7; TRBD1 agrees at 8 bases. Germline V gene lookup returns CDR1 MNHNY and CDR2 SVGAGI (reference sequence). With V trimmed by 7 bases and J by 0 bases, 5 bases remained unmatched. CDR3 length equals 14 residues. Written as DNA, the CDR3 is TGTGCCAGCATGGACAGGGCAAGCTCCTACGAGCAGTACTTC. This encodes CASMDRASSYEQYF.

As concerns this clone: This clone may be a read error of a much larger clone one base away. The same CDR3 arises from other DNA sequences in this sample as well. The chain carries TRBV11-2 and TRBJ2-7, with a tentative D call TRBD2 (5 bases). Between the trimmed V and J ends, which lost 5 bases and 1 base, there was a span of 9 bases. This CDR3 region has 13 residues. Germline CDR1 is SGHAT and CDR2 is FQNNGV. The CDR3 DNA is TGTGCCAGCAGCCCTGGACTTTCCTACGAGCAGTACTTC. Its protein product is CASSPGLSYEQYF.

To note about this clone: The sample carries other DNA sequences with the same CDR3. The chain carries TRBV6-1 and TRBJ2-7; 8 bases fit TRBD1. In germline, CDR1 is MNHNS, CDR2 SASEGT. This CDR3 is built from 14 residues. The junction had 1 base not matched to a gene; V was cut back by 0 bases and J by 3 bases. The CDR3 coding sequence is TGTGCCAGCAGTGAAGCCGGACAGGGCTACGAGCAGTACTTC. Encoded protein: CASSEAGQGYEQYF.

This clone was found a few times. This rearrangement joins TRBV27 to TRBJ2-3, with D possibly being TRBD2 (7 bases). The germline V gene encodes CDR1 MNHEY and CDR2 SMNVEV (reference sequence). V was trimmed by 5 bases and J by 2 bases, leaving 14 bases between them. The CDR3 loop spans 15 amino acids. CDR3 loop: CASSLQRGATDTQYF. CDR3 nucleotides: TGTGCCAGCAGTCTACAACGGGGGGCCACAGATACGCAGTATTTT.

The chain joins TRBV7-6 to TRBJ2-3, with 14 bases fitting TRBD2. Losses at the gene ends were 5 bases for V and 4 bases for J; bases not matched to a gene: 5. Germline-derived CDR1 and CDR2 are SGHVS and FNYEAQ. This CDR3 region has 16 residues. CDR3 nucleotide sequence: TGTGCCAGCAGCGCGGGACTAGCGGGAGTTGCAGATACGCAGTATTTT. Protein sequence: CASSAGLAGVADTQYF.

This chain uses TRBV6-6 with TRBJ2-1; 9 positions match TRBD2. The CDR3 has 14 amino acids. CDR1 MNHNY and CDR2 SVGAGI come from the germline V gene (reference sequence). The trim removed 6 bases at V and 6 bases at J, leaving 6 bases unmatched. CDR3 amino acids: CASSAGLALNEQFF. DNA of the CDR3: TGTGCCAGCAGCGCGGGACTAGCCCTCAATGAGCAGTTCTTC.

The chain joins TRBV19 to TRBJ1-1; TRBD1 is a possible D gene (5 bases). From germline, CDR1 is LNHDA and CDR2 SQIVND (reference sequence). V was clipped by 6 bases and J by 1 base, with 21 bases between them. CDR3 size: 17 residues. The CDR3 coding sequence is TGTGCCAGTAGCGGGACCCAATCCGGATACCCGAACACTGAAGCTTTCTTT. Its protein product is CASSGTQSGYPNTEAFF.

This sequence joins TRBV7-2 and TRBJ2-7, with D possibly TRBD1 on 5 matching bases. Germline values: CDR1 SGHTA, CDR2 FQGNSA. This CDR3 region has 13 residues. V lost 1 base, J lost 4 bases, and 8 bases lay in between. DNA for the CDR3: TGTGCCAGCAGCTTAGGGTACAGGTACGAGCAGTACTTC. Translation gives CASSLGYRYEQYF. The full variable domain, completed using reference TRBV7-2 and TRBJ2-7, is GAGVSQSPSNKVTEKGKDVELRCDPISGHTALYWYRQSLGQGLEFLIYFQGNSAPDKSGLPSDRFSAERTGGSVSTLTIQRTQQEDSAVYLCASSLGYRYEQYFGPGTRLTVT.

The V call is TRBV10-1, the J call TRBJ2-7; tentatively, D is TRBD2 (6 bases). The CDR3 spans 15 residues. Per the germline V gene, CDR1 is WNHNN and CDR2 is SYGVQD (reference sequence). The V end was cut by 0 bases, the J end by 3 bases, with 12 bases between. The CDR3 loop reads CASSESLGGYYEQYF. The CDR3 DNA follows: TGCGCCAGCAGTGAGTCCCTGGGGGGATACTACGAGCAGTACTTC.

In nucleotides, the CDR3 is TGTGCCAGCAGTCCTCATTTGAGGGTCCACGAGCAGTACTTC. As protein: CASSPHLRVHEQYF. V and J are TRBV27 and TRBJ2-7; perhaps TRBD2 as D (5 bases). The V and J ends lost 5 bases and 5 bases respectively, with 16 bases between them. Germline V CDR1 and CDR2: MNHEY, SMNVEV (reference sequence). This CDR3 contains 14 residues.